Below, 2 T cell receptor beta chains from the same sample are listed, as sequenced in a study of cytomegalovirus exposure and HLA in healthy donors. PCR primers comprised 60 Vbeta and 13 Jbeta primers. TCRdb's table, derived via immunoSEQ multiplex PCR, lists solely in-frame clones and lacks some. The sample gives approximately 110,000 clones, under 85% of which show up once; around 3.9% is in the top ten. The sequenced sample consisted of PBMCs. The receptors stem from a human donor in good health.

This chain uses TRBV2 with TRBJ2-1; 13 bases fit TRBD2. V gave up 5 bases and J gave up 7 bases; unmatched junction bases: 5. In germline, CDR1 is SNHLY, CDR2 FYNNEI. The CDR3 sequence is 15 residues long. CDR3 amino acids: CASSPTSGRENEQFF. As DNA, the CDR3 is TGTGCCAGCAGTCCAACTAGCGGGAGGGAGAATGAGCAGTTCTTC.

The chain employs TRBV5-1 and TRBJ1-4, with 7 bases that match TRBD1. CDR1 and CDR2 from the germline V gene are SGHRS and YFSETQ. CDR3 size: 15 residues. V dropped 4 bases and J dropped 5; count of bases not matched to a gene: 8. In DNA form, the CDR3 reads TGCGCCAGCAGCATGGAGGGACAGCGAAATGAAAAACTGTTTTTT. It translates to CASSMEGQRNEKLFF. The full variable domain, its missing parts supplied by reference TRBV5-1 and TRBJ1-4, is KAGVTQTPRYLIKTRGQQVTLSCSPISGHRSVSWYQQTPGQGLQFLFEYFSETQRNKGNFPGRFSGRQFSNSRSEMNVSTLELGDSALYLCASSMEGQRNEKLFFGSGTQLSVL.